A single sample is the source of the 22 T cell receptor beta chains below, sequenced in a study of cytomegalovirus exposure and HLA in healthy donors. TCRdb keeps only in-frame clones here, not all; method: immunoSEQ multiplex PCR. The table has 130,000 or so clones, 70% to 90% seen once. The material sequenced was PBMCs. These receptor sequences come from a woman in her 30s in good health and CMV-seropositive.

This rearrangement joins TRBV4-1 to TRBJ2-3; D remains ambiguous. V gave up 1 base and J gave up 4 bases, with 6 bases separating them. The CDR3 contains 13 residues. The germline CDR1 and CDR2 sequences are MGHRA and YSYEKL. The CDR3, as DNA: TGCGCCAGCAGCCAAGTTACGGCAGATACGCAGTATTTT. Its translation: CASSQVTADTQYF.

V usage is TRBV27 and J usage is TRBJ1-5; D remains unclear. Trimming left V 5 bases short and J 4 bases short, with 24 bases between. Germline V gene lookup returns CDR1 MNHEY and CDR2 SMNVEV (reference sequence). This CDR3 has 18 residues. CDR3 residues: CASSPHPSGPTLNQPQHF. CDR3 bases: TGTGCCAGCAGTCCCCACCCCTCAGGTCCTACCTTGAATCAGCCCCAGCATTTT.

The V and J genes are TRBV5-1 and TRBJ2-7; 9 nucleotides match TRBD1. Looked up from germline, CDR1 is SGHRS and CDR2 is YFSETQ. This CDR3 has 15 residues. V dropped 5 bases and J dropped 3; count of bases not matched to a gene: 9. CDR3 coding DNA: TGCGCCAGCAGGCCGCATGGGACAGGGAACTACGAGCAGTACTTC. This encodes CASRPHGTGNYEQYF.

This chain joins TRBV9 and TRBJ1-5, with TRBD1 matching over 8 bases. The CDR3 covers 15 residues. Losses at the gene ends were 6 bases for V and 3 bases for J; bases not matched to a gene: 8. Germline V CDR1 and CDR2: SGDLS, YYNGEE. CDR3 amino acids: CASNPTGDDNQPQHF. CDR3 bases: TGTGCCAGCAACCCGACAGGGGATGACAATCAGCCCCAGCATTTT.

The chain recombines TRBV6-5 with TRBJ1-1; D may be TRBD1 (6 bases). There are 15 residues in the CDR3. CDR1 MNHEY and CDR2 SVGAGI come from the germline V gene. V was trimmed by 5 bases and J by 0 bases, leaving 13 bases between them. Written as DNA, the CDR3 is TGTGCCAGCAGTCCCGCCGGGGGGCTGAACACTGAAGCTTTCTTT. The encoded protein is CASSPAGGLNTEAFF.

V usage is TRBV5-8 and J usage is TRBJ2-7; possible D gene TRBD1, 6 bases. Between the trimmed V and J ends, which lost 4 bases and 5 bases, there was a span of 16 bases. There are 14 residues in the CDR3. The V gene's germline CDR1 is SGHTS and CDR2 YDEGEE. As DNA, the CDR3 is TGTGCCAGCAGCAGGACAGTGAGATTCCACGAGCAGTACTTC. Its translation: CASSRTVRFHEQYF.

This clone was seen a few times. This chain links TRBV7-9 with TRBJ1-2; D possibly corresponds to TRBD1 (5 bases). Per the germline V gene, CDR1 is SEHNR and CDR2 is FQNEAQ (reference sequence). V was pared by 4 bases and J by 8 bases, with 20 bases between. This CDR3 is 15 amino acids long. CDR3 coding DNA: TGTGCCAGCAGCTCCGCGGGGGATCGGGGGAAGGGCTACACCTTC. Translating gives CASSSAGDRGKGYTF.

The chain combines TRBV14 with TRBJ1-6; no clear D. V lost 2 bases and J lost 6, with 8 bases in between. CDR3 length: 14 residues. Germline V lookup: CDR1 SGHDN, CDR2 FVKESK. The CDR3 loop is CASSQQAGNSPLHF. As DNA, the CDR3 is TGTGCCAGCAGCCAACAGGCGGGTAATTCACCCCTCCACTTT.

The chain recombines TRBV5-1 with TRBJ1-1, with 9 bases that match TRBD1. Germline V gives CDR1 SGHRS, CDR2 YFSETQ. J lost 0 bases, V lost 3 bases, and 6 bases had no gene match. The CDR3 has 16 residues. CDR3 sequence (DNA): TGCGCCAGCAGCTCCCACAACAGGGGGCTGAACACTGAAGCTTTCTTT. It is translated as CASSSHNRGLNTEAFF.

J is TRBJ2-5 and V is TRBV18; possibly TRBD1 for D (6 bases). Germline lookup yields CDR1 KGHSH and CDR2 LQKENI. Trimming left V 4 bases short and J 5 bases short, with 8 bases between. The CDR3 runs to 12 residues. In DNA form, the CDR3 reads TGTGCCAGCTCACTGAGGGGGGAGACCCAGTACTTC. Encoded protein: CASSLRGETQYF.

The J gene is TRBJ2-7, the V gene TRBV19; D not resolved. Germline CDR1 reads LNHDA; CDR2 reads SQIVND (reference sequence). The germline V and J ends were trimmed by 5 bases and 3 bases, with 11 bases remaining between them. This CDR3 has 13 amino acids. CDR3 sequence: CASSPGRSYEQYF. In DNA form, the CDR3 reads TGTGCCAGTAGTCCTGGTCGGAGCTACGAGCAGTACTTC. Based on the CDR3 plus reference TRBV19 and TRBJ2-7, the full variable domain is DGGITQSPKYLFRKEGQNVTLSCEQNLNHDAMYWYRQDPGQGLRLIYYSQIVNDFQKGDIAEGYSVSREKKESFPLTVTSAQKNPTAFYLCASSPGRSYEQYFGPGTRLTVT.

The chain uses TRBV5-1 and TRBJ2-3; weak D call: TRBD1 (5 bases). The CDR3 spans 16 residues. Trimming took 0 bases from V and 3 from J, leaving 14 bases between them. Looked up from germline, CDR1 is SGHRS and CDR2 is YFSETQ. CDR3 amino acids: CASSLAGRVRTDTQYF. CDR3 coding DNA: TGCGCCAGCAGCTTGGCCGGCAGGGTTAGGACAGATACGCAGTATTTT.

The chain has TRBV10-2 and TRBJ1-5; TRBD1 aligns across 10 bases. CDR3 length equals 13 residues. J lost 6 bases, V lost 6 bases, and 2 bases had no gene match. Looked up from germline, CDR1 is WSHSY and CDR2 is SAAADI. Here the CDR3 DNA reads TGCGCCAGCAGCGGACAGGGGGGTCAGCCCCAGCATTTT. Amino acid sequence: CASSGQGGQPQHF.

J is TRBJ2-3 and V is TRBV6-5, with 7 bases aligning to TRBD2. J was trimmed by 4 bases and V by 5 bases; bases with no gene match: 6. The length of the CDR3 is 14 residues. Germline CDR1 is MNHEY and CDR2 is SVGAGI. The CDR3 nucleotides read TGTGCCAGCAGTAAAGGACTAGTTCCAGATACGCAGTATTTT. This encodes CASSKGLVPDTQYF.

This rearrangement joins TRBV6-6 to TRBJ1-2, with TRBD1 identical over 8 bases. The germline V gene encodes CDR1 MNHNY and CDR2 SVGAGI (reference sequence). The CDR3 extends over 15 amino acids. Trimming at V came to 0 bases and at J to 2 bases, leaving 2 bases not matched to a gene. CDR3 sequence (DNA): TGTGCCAGCAGTTACTCGGACAGGGCGAACTATGGCTACACCTTC. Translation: CASSYSDRANYGYTF.

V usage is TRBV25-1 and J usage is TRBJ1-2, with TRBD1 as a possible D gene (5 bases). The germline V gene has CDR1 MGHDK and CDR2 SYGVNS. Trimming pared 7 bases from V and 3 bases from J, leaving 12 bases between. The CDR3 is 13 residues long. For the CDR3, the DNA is TGTGCCAGCACCTCCGACAGTTACTATGGCTACACCTTC. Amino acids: CASTSDSYYGYTF.

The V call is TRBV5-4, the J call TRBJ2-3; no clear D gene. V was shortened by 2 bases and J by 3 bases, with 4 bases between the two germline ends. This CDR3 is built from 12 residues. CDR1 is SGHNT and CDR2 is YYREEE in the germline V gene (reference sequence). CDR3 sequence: CASSFGTDTQYF. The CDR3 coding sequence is TGTGCCAGCAGCTTCGGGACAGATACGCAGTATTTT.

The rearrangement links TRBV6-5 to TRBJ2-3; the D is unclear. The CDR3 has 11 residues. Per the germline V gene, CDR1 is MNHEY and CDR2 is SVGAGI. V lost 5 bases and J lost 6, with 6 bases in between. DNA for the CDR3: TGTGCCAGCAGTCTGCGTGATACGCAGTATTTT. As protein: CASSLRDTQYF.

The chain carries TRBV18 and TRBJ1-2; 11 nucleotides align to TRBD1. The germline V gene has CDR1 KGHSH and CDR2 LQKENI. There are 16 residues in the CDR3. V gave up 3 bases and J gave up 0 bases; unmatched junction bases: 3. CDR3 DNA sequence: TGTGCCAGCTCACCCAGGACAGGGGGCACTAACTATGGCTACACCTTC. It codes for CASSPRTGGTNYGYTF.

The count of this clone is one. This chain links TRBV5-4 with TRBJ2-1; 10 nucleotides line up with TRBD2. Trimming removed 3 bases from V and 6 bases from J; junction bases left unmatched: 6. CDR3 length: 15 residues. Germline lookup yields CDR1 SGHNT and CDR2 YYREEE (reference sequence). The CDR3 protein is CASSSSGRASNEQFF. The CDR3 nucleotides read TGTGCCAGCAGCTCGAGCGGGAGGGCCTCCAATGAGCAGTTCTTC.

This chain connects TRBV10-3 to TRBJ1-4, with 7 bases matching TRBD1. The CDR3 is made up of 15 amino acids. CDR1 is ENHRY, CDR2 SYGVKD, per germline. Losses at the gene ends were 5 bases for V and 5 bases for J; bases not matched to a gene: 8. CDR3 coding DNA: TGTGCCATCAGTAGAACCGGGACAGTAAATGAAAAACTGTTTTTT. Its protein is CAISRTGTVNEKLFF.

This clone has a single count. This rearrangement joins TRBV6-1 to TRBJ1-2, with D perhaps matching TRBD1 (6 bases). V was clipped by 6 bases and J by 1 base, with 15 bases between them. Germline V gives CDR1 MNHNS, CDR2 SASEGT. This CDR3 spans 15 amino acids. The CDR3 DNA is TGTGCCAGCAGAAGACAGGTCTCTATTAACTATGGCTACACCTTC. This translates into CASRRQVSINYGYTF.